These 27 T cell receptor beta chains originate from one sample sequenced in a study of blood T cell repertoires in COVID-19. Using immunoSEQ multiplex PCR, the repertoire was profiled, and TCRdb retains in-frame clones only, with some absent. The table records some 190,000 clones, roughly 90% of them present only once. Sequencing was carried out using peripheral blood. Every receptor here comes from a man aged 18 to 35 with active or convalescent COVID-19.

The chain recombines TRBV7-6 with TRBJ2-3; maybe TRBD2 (6 bases). Trimming shortened V by 5 bases and J by 1 base, and 16 bases separated the two germline ends. The CDR3 covers 16 residues. From germline, CDR1 is SGHVS and CDR2 FNYEAQ. The CDR3 protein is CASSPRTISGTDTQYF. In nucleotides, the CDR3 is TGTGCCAGCAGCCCCCGGACTATCTCTGGCACAGATACGCAGTATTTT.

The chain combines TRBV5-1 with TRBJ1-1; 9 bases align to TRBD1. Germline assignment: CDR1 SGHRS and CDR2 YFSETQ. The junction had 9 bases not matched to a gene; V was cut back by 3 bases and J by 0 bases. The CDR3 covers 17 residues. The CDR3 region is CASSSTGQGPVNTEAFF. CDR3 DNA sequence: TGCGCCAGCAGCTCGACGGGACAGGGCCCTGTGAACACTGAAGCTTTCTTT.

The chain uses TRBV19 and TRBJ2-3; D is possibly TRBD1 (7 bases). This CDR3 spans 16 amino acids. Trimming took 5 bases from V and 6 from J, leaving 21 bases between them. The germline gives CDR1 LNHDA, CDR2 SQIVND (reference sequence). The CDR3 is CASSSRTGLGRDTQYF. The CDR3 nucleotides are TGTGCCAGTAGTTCGCGGACAGGTCTTGGGAGGGATACGCAGTATTTT.

The chain uses TRBV29-1 and TRBJ2-7, with TRBD1 matching over 7 bases. Germline V gives CDR1 SQVTM, CDR2 ANQGSEA. CDR3 size: 13 residues. Trimming cost V 5 bases and J 0 bases; bases outside gene matches: 4. CDR3 in amino acids: CSVNDRDSYEQYF. CDR3 bases: TGCAGCGTTAATGACAGGGACTCCTACGAGCAGTACTTC.

V is TRBV3-1 (or the pseudogene TRBV3-2) and J is TRBJ1-1; D remains ambiguous. This CDR3 comprises 12 residues. The germline V gene has CDR1 LGHDT and CDR2 YNNKEL (reference sequence). Trimming pared 6 bases from V and 2 bases from J, leaving 7 bases between. This CDR3 is CASSEDNTEAFF. The CDR3 region has the DNA TGTGCCAGCAGTGAGGATAACACTGAAGCTTTCTTT.

V and J are TRBV11-2 and TRBJ1-5; 7 bases are shared with TRBD1. Trimming removed 2 bases from V and 1 base from J; junction bases left unmatched: 2. The length of the CDR3 is 15 residues. Per the germline V gene, CDR1 is SGHAT and CDR2 is FQNNGV. Here the CDR3 DNA reads TGTGCCAGCAGCTTAAGGGGGCTGAGCAATCAGCCCCAGCATTTT. Translating it yields CASSLRGLSNQPQHF. The full variable domain, with the rest looked up from reference TRBV11-2 and TRBJ1-5, is EAGVAQSPRYKIIEKRQSVAFWCNPISGHATLYWYQQILGQGPKLLIQFQNNGVVDDSQLPKDRFSAERLKGVDSTLKIQPAKLEDSAVYLCASSLRGLSNQPQHFGDGTRLSIL.

The chain links TRBV5-1 to TRBJ2-5; 8 bases map to TRBD2. CDR3 length equals 14 residues. The V and J ends lost 4 bases and 0 bases, in that order; junction bases with no gene match: 2. The germline CDR1 and CDR2 sequences are SGHRS and YFSETQ. CDR3 sequence: CASSLGGDQETQYF. CDR3 DNA sequence: TGCGCCAGCAGCCTCGGGGGGGACCAAGAGACCCAGTACTTC.

The gene calls are TRBV10-3 and TRBJ1-6; 8 bases are shared with TRBD1. The CDR3 totals 14 residues. Germline assignment: CDR1 ENHRY and CDR2 SYGVKD. V shed 6 bases, J shed 7 bases, and the junction held 5 bases outside the gene matches. The CDR3 DNA sequence: TGTGCCATCAGCCAGGGGGCGCGGAATTCACCCCTCCACTTT. Translation: CAISQGARNSPLHF.

The chain couples TRBV5-8 to TRBJ1-4; TRBD1 agrees at 10 bases. The CDR3 is 16 residues long. Germline CDR1 SGHTS, CDR2 YDEGEE. Trimming cost V 4 bases and J 3 bases; bases outside gene matches: 6. For the CDR3, the DNA is TGTGCCAGCAGCCCCGGACAGGGGGGACCTAATGAAAAACTGTTTTTT. Its translation is CASSPGQGGPNEKLFF.

V usage is TRBV2 and J usage is TRBJ2-1; 13 nucleotides line up with TRBD2. After removal of 8 bases from V and 6 bases from J, the junction contained 7 bases not matched to a gene. The CDR3 runs 15 residues. Germline V gene lookup returns CDR1 SNHLY and CDR2 FYNNEI. CDR3 DNA sequence: TGTGCCAGCGGACTAGCGGGAGTCGGCGTCAATGAGCAGTTCTTC. Translation gives CASGLAGVGVNEQFF.

J is TRBJ2-1 and V is TRBV5-4; 9 bases align to TRBD1. The CDR3 has 13 residues. CDR1 is SGHNT and CDR2 is YYREEE in the germline V gene (reference sequence). V lost 4 bases to trimming and J lost 7 bases; unmatched junction nucleotides: 3. CDR3 in amino acids: CASSPTGGNEQFF. CDR3 DNA sequence: TGTGCCAGCAGCCCGACAGGGGGGAATGAGCAGTTCTTC. The full variable domain, its missing parts supplied by reference TRBV5-4 and TRBJ2-1, is ETGVTQSPTHLIKTRGQQVTLRCSSQSGHNTVSWYQQALGQGPQFIFQYYREEENGRGNFPPRFSGLQFPNYSSELNVNALELDDSALYLCASSPTGGNEQFFGPGTRLTVL.

The chain is built from TRBV5-8 and TRBJ1-1, with D tentatively TRBD1 (6 bases). The CDR3 totals 13 residues. Germline V gives CDR1 SGHTS, CDR2 YDEGEE. The V end lost 1 base, the J end lost 3 bases, and 7 bases lay between the germline ends. The CDR3 coding sequence is TGTGCCAGCAGCTTGTACAGGGACACTGAAGCTTTCTTT. This translates into CASSLYRDTEAFF. Full variable domain (outside the CDR3, taken from reference TRBV5-8 and TRBJ1-1): EAGVTQSPTHLIKTRGQQATLRCSPISGHTSVYWYQQALGLGLQFLLWYDEGEERNRGNFPPRFSGRQFPNYSSELNVNALELEDSALYLCASSLYRDTEAFFGQGTRLTVV.

The rearrangement links TRBV5-5 to TRBJ2-3, with TRBD2 identical over 13 bases. Germline lookup yields CDR1 SGHKS and CDR2 YYEKEE (reference sequence). Unmatched junction bases numbered 7, after V lost 4 bases and J lost 5 bases. CDR3 length: 16 residues. CDR3 in amino acids: CASSLGTSGEGDTQYF. The DNA for the CDR3 is TGTGCCAGCAGCCTAGGGACTAGCGGGGAAGGAGATACGCAGTATTTT.

The chain carries TRBV19 and TRBJ2-7, with 8 bases matching TRBD2. After removal of 4 bases from V and 2 bases from J, the junction contained 7 bases not matched to a gene. Per the germline V gene, CDR1 is LNHDA and CDR2 is SQIVND (reference sequence). The CDR3 consists of 15 residues. In DNA form, the CDR3 reads TGTGCCAGTAGTACCAGCGGGAGTGGACCCTACGAGCAGTACTTC. Amino acids: CASSTSGSGPYEQYF.

The rearrangement links TRBV7-6 to TRBJ1-3; TRBD1 aligns across 9 bases. This CDR3 contains 15 residues. V shed 5 bases and J 4 bases; nucleotides not matched to a gene: 6. CDR1 SGHVS and CDR2 FNYEAQ come from the germline V gene. The CDR3 sequence: CASSQNRGHGNTIYF. The CDR3 nucleotides read TGTGCCAGCAGCCAAAACAGGGGGCACGGAAACACCATATATTTT.

This rearrangement joins TRBV7-6 to TRBJ1-2, with D unclear. Germline CDR1 is SGHVS and CDR2 is FNYEAQ. V gave up 2 bases and J gave up 0 bases, with 7 bases separating them. CDR3 length: 14 amino acids. The CDR3 DNA is TGTGCCAGCAGCTTAACGGGGTCTAACTATGGCTACACCTTC. Protein product: CASSLTGSNYGYTF.

The chain employs TRBV27 and TRBJ1-6, with TRBD1 as a possible D gene (6 bases). Germline-derived CDR1 and CDR2 are MNHEY and SMNVEV (reference sequence). The length of the CDR3 is 18 residues. The V and J ends lost 5 bases and 4 bases respectively, with 21 bases between them. CDR3 sequence (DNA): TGTGCCAGCAGTCGCGTGGGGAGGGGGACCCTTTATAATTCACCCCTCCACTTT. Its translation is CASSRVGRGTLYNSPLHF.

The chain couples TRBV10-3 to TRBJ1-1; 9 nucleotides line up with TRBD1. After removal of 11 bases from V and 3 bases from J, the junction contained 10 bases not matched to a gene. The CDR3 covers 14 residues. Germline V gene sequence: CDR1 ENHRY, CDR2 SYGVKD. The CDR3 protein is CASNLGQGYTEAFF. In DNA form, the CDR3 reads TGTGCCTCAAATTTGGGACAGGGCTACACTGAAGCTTTCTTT.

The chain employs TRBV3-1 (or the pseudogene TRBV3-2) and TRBJ1-1; possible D gene TRBD1, 5 bases. This CDR3 region has 15 residues. Trimming pared 4 bases from V and 1 base from J, leaving 13 bases between. Germline-derived CDR1 and CDR2 are LGHDT and YNNKEL (reference sequence). Here the CDR3 DNA reads TGTGCCAGCAGCCCTCTCGGGGGGGGGAACACTGAAGCTTTCTTT. It specifies CASSPLGGGNTEAFF.

The CDR3 DNA follows: TGCGCCAGCAGCCAAGACGGGTGGGCTGAAGCTTTCTTT. Translating it yields CASSQDGWAEAFF. The V and J genes are TRBV4-1 and TRBJ1-1; D gene uncertain. The CDR3 has 13 amino acids. Germline values: CDR1 MGHRA, CDR2 YSYEKL. Deletions cut 0 bases from V and 6 bases from J, with 8 bases between.

This clone came up once. The chain recombines TRBV7-6 with TRBJ2-3, with TRBD2 matching 12 bases. With 5 bases clipped from V and 2 bases from J, the junction kept 5 bases outside the gene matches. The CDR3 loop spans 16 amino acids. The germline gives CDR1 SGHVS, CDR2 FNYEAQ. Here the CDR3 reads CASSLLAGGLTDTQYF. CDR3 bases: TGTGCCAGCAGCCTACTAGCGGGGGGACTCACAGATACGCAGTATTTT. The full variable domain, completed using reference TRBV7-6 and TRBJ2-3, is GAGVSQSPRYKVTKRGQDVALRCDPISGHVSLYWYRQALGQGPEFLTYFNYEAQQDKSGLPNDRFSAERPEGSISTLTIQRTEQRDSAMYRCASSLLAGGLTDTQYFGPGTRLTVL.

The V call is TRBV5-1, the J call TRBJ2-7; tentative D call: TRBD2 (7 bases). This CDR3 has 13 amino acids. The V and J ends lost 3 bases and 6 bases respectively, with 13 bases between them. The germline gives CDR1 SGHRS, CDR2 YFSETQ. The CDR3 DNA is TGCGCCAGCAGCTCCGGGGGGCTAGGCGAGCAGTACTTC. Translating it yields CASSSGGLGEQYF.

CDR3 residues: CASSWGQGTYNEQFF. The CDR3 coding sequence is TGTGCCAGCAGCTGGGGACAGGGTACCTACAATGAGCAGTTCTTC. The J gene is TRBJ2-1, the V gene TRBV9; TRBD1 aligns across 9 bases. This CDR3 has 15 amino acids. Germline CDR1 SGDLS, CDR2 YYNGEE. Trimming cost V 4 bases and J 2 bases; bases outside gene matches: 4. Together with reference TRBV9 and TRBJ2-1, the CDR3 gives the full variable domain: DSGVTQTPKHLITATGQRVTLRCSPRSGDLSVYWYQQSLDQGLQFLIQYYNGEERAKGNILERFSAQQFPDLHSELNLSSLELGDSALYFCASSWGQGTYNEQFFGPGTRLTVL.

The V gene is TRBV15, the J gene TRBJ1-4; maybe TRBD1 (6 bases). The CDR3 has 15 residues. The V gene lost 0 bases and the J gene lost 7 bases, with 12 bases spanning the gap. Per the germline V gene, CDR1 is LNHNV and CDR2 is YYDKDF (reference sequence). DNA for the CDR3: TGTGCCACCAGCAGAGATCCGGGGGGCTCTGAAAAACTGTTTTTT. Amino acids: CATSRDPGGSEKLFF. Drawing the rest from reference TRBV15 and TRBJ1-4, the complete variable domain is DAMVIQNPRYQVTQFGKPVTLSCSQTLNHNVMYWYQQKSSQAPKLLFHYYDKDFNNEADTPDNFQSRRPNTSFCFLDIRSPGLGDTAMYLCATSRDPGGSEKLFFGSGTQLSVL.

The chain recombines TRBV5-1 with TRBJ2-1, with TRBD2 matching 10 bases. The CDR3 length is 14 residues. V was clipped by 4 bases and J by 5 bases; unmatched bases: 3. Germline CDR1 and CDR2: SGHRS and YFSETQ. The CDR3 reads CASSRLAGNNEQFF. CDR3 nucleotide sequence: TGCGCCAGCAGCCGACTAGCGGGTAACAATGAGCAGTTCTTC. Based on the CDR3 plus reference TRBV5-1 and TRBJ2-1, the full variable domain is KAGVTQTPRYLIKTRGQQVTLSCSPISGHRSVSWYQQTPGQGLQFLFEYFSETQRNKGNFPGRFSGRQFSNSRSEMNVSTLELGDSALYLCASSRLAGNNEQFFGPGTRLTVL.

This rearrangement joins TRBV9 to TRBJ1-1; a weak D match, TRBD1 (5 bases). Per germline, CDR1 SGDLS and CDR2 YYNGEE. Between the trimmed V and J ends, which lost 0 bases and 1 base, there was a span of 10 bases. There are 15 residues in the CDR3. The CDR3 bases are TGTGCCAGCAGCGTAGTCTCTACAGGGAACACTGAAGCTTTCTTT. It is translated as CASSVVSTGNTEAFF. Drawing the rest from reference TRBV9 and TRBJ1-1, the complete variable domain is DSGVTQTPKHLITATGQRVTLRCSPRSGDLSVYWYQQSLDQGLQFLIQYYNGEERAKGNILERFSAQQFPDLHSELNLSSLELGDSALYFCASSVVSTGNTEAFFGQGTRLTVV.

The genes are TRBV29-1 and TRBJ1-2, with TRBD1 identical over 7 bases. CDR1 is SQVTM, CDR2 ANQGSEA, per germline. The junction had 12 bases not matched to a gene; V was cut back by 7 bases and J by 7 bases. The CDR3 has 13 amino acids. CDR3 protein: CSAPTGQGVGYTF. Written as DNA, the CDR3 is TGCAGCGCCCCAACGGGCCAGGGGGTTGGCTACACCTTC.